Below are 22 T cell receptor beta chains sequenced from a single sample in a study of blood T cells in healthy people across ages. A second PCR, run for 7 to 11 cycles, used a sample-barcoded 5' primer plus a J-beta primer mix. In TCRdb, the 5' RACE reads were re-called with MiXCR into one record per CDR3 protein. Of about 400,000 distinct CDR3 sequences in the sample, approximately 47% were seen once. The sequenced material came from blood. The source of these receptors is a man aged 55 to 69 in good health.

The V and J genes are TRBV6-1 and TRBJ1-2; 9 bases align to TRBD1. CDR1 is MNHNS and CDR2 is SASEGT in the germline V gene. The CDR3 extends over 12 amino acids. V lost 7 bases to trimming and J lost 8 bases; unmatched junction nucleotides: 5. The chain's CDR3 is CASTGTGYGYTF. CDR3 nucleotides: TGTGCCAGCACAGGGACAGGGTACGGCTACACCTTC.

This chain joins TRBV5-6 and TRBJ2-1; D remains ambiguous. V lost 0 bases to trimming and J lost 8 bases, with 12 bases between them. The CDR3 totals 14 residues. Germline lookup yields CDR1 SGHDT and CDR2 YYEEEE. The CDR3 bases are TGTGCCAGCAGCTTGGAGGTGGGCACGGATGAGCAGTTCTTC. Translating it yields CASSLEVGTDEQFF.

The chain links TRBV28 to TRBJ1-1, with TRBD1 as a possible D gene (5 bases). The V end was cut by 7 bases, the J end by 4 bases, with 10 bases between. Germline V gives CDR1 MDHEN, CDR2 SYDVKM. The CDR3 extends over 12 amino acids. For the CDR3, the DNA is TGTGCCAGCAAAGGGGTCGGCACTGAAGCTTTCTTT. Translating it yields CASKGVGTEAFF.

The chain recombines TRBV6-1 with TRBJ1-5; D unclear. This CDR3 is built from 13 residues. The germline V and J ends were trimmed by 8 bases and 2 bases, with 10 bases remaining between them. Per germline, CDR1 MNHNS and CDR2 SASEGT. The CDR3 sequence: CASGWGRNQPQHF. CDR3 coding DNA: TGTGCCAGCGGGTGGGGTCGCAATCAGCCCCAGCATTTT.

V and J are TRBV29-1 and TRBJ2-4, with a weak D call TRBD2 (5 bases). Judging by the DNA end, TRBJ2-7 fits better; the J call may be wrong. The CDR3 has 14 amino acids. The V gene's germline CDR1 is SQVTM and CDR2 ANQGSEA. DNA for the CDR3: TGCAGCGTTGAATCCCCCACGGCGGGCCACGAGCAGTACTTC. The encoded protein is CSVESPTAGHEQYF.

In this sample, this clonotype turned up a few times. The chain couples TRBV5-5 to TRBJ2-1, with 11 bases fitting TRBD2. Germline CDR1 reads SGHKS; CDR2 reads YYEKEE (reference sequence). V was pared by 0 bases and J by 4 bases, with 0 bases of the junction left unmatched. The CDR3 has 15 residues. The CDR3 DNA follows: TGTGCCAGCAGCTTGGGACTAGCGGGATACAATGAGCAGTTCTTC. Its protein is CASSLGLAGYNEQFF.

The chain uses TRBV6-5 and TRBJ1-6, with D maybe TRBD1 (6 bases). The CDR3 is 16 residues long. From germline, CDR1 is MNHEY and CDR2 SVGAGI. With 0 bases removed from V and 7 bases from J, the gap between germline ends came to 13 bases. The CDR3 DNA sequence: TGTGCCAGCAGTTACTCCTTCTCCGGACAGAATTCACCCCTCCACTTT. Protein product: CASSYSFSGQNSPLHF.

This chain connects TRBV7-2 to TRBJ2-3; 9 bases align to TRBD2. Germline CDR1 and CDR2: SGHTA and FQGNSA. There are 16 residues in the CDR3. Losses at the gene ends were 1 base for V and 2 bases for J; bases not matched to a gene: 4. DNA of the CDR3: TGTGCCAGCAGCTTAGTGGCTAGCGGGGTCACAGATACGCAGTATTTT. Translating it yields CASSLVASGVTDTQYF.

A note on this clonotype: This may stem from a read error, because a much larger clone lies one nucleotide away. This chain's CDR3 is CASPPEVAGELFF. The CDR3, as DNA: TGTGCCAGCCCTCCAGAAGTCGCCGGGGAGCTGTTTTTT. The chain uses TRBV18 and TRBJ2-2; D gene unclear. V was cut by 8 bases and J by 6 bases, with 13 bases left in between. Germline V gene sequence: CDR1 KGHSH, CDR2 LQKENI. The CDR3 totals 13 residues.

The sample holds many counts of this clonotype. CDR3 protein: CSADSTSGTSYEQYF. DNA for the CDR3: TGCAGTGCAGATTCGACTAGCGGGACCTCCTACGAGCAGTACTTC. This chain links TRBV20-1 with TRBJ2-7; 11 bases align to TRBD2. V lost 6 bases, J lost 0 bases, and 7 bases stayed unmatched. Per the germline V gene, CDR1 is DFQATT and CDR2 is SNEGSKA (reference sequence). This CDR3 region has 15 residues.

The rearrangement joins TRBV4-1 to TRBJ2-7; a possible D gene is TRBD1 (5 bases). This CDR3 has 15 residues. V was cut by 0 bases and J by 2 bases, with 11 bases left in between. Germline CDR1 reads MGHRA; CDR2 reads YSYEKL. CDR3 protein: CASSQDRKGTYEQYF. The CDR3, as DNA: TGCGCCAGCAGCCAAGATCGGAAGGGGACCTACGAGCAGTACTTC.

This chain links TRBV7-2 with TRBJ2-1; perhaps TRBD1 as D (6 bases). The CDR3 is made up of 15 amino acids. V was cut by 0 bases and J by 5 bases, with 11 bases left in between. The V gene's germline CDR1 is SGHTA and CDR2 FQGNSA. CDR3 sequence (DNA): TGTGCCAGCAGCTTAGCTGGCAGGGGCGACAATGAGCAGTTCTTC. Translated: CASSLAGRGDNEQFF.

This clonotype was seen a few times. This rearrangement joins TRBV5-1 to TRBJ2-3, with unresolved D. V lost 4 bases and J 0 bases, leaving 9 bases between the germline ends. The CDR3 contains 14 residues. CDR1 SGHRS and CDR2 YFSETQ come from the germline V gene. CDR3 nucleotides: TGCGCCAGCAGCCCCATACGTAGCACAGATACGCAGTATTTT. It specifies CASSPIRSTDTQYF.

The chain employs TRBV20-1 and TRBJ1-1; weak D call: TRBD1 (5 bases). The CDR3 is made up of 13 amino acids. CDR1 is DFQATT, CDR2 SNEGSKA, per germline (reference sequence). Trimming left V 6 bases short and J 4 bases short, with 15 bases between. The CDR3, as DNA: TGCAGTGCCCTACCTCCAGGGCCCACTGAAGCTTTCTTT. Translating gives CSALPPGPTEAFF.

The rearrangement uses TRBV29-1 and TRBJ1-2, with 8 nucleotides matching TRBD1. The CDR3 spans 13 residues. Trimming at V came to 7 bases and at J to 0 bases, leaving 4 bases not matched to a gene. The germline V gene encodes CDR1 SQVTM and CDR2 ANQGSEA. CDR3 nucleotides: TGCAGCGCTACAGGGGGTCCTAACTATGGCTACACCTTC. Its translation is CSATGGPNYGYTF.

The V gene is TRBV5-1, the J gene TRBJ2-2; D remains ambiguous. Trimming removed 1 base at V and 1 base at J, with 8 bases between. The CDR3 extends over 15 amino acids. Germline V gene lookup returns CDR1 SGHRS and CDR2 YFSETQ. The CDR3 DNA reads TGCGCCAGCAGCTTGCTGAGCGTGAACACCGGGGAGCTGTTTTTT. This gives the protein CASSLLSVNTGELFF.

The V gene is TRBV7-6, the J gene TRBJ2-5, with D possibly matching TRBD1 (6 bases). Trimming shortened V by 5 bases and J by 1 base, and 14 bases separated the two germline ends. CDR1 is SGHVS, CDR2 FNYEAQ, per germline. This CDR3 is built from 15 residues. The CDR3 is CASSQIQGPQETQYF. CDR3 in DNA: TGTGCCAGCAGCCAAATACAGGGTCCCCAAGAGACCCAGTACTTC. Using reference TRBV7-6 and TRBJ2-5 for the parts outside the CDR3, the full variable domain is GAGVSQSPRYKVTKRGQDVALRCDPISGHVSLYWYRQALGQGPEFLTYFNYEAQQDKSGLPNDRFSAERPEGSISTLTIQRTEQRDSAMYRCASSQIQGPQETQYFGPGTRLLVL.

This clonotype was counted between two and nine times. V usage is TRBV10-2 and J usage is TRBJ2-5; perhaps TRBD2 as D (6 bases). Germline V CDR1 and CDR2: WSHSY, SAAADI. This CDR3 is built from 15 residues. The ends were cut back, 0 bases at V and 5 bases at J, with 13 bases in the middle. CDR3 in amino acids: CASSESGLPRETQYF. In DNA form, the CDR3 reads TGCGCCAGCAGTGAGTCAGGACTACCCCGGGAGACCCAGTACTTC.

There are a few counts of this clonotype. The chain couples TRBV7-2 to TRBJ2-4; 11 bases are shared with TRBD2. This CDR3 spans 18 amino acids. The V segment lost 3 bases and the J segment 0 bases; nucleotides outside the gene matches: 7. Germline values: CDR1 SGHTA, CDR2 FQGNSA. The CDR3 reads CASSFGLAGTLAKNIQYF. In DNA form, the CDR3 reads TGTGCCAGCAGCTTCGGACTAGCGGGCACCTTAGCCAAAAACATTCAGTACTTC.

The chain uses TRBV13 and TRBJ2-3, with D possibly matching TRBD1 (5 bases). The CDR3 spans 16 residues. The germline gives CDR1 PRHDT, CDR2 FYEKMQ (reference sequence). V was pared by 0 bases and J by 0 bases, with 10 bases between. The chain's CDR3 is CASSLGSQGSTDTQYF. The CDR3 coding sequence is TGTGCCAGCAGCTTAGGATCTCAGGGAAGCACAGATACGCAGTATTTT.

V and J are TRBV27 and TRBJ2-1, with D perhaps matching TRBD1 or TRBD2 (5 bases each). CDR1 and CDR2 (germline): MNHEY, SMNVEV (reference sequence). This CDR3 region has 16 residues. V lost 5 bases, J lost 6 bases, and 20 bases lay in between. CDR3 sequence (DNA): TGTGCCAGCAGTCCCCGGGGCGGACTTGCGGGCAATGAGCAGTTCTTC. It codes for CASSPRGGLAGNEQFF.

The chain recombines TRBV6-1 with TRBJ1-1, with a weak D call TRBD1 (5 bases). The V gene lost 6 bases and the J gene lost 1 base, with 12 bases spanning the gap. The CDR3 covers 14 residues. Germline V gene data show CDR1 as MNHNS and CDR2 as SASEGT. The CDR3 loop is CASRKGRGNTEAFF. For the CDR3, the DNA is TGTGCCAGCAGGAAGGGACGGGGGAACACTGAAGCTTTCTTT.